Described below is a single T cell receptor (beta chain) sequence and its context. The CDR3 runs 17 residues. The germline gives CDR1 LGHNA, CDR2 YSLEER. The V gene end was trimmed by 2 bases and the J gene end by 6 bases; junction bases not matched to a gene: 5. Under the authors' procedure: Cell counts per sample came from amplifying reference gene primers. Clones were sequenced by immunoSEQ multiplex PCR, and TCRdb holds only the in-frame ones, with some missing. V and J calls and clone size are as listed in that table; D and trimming were resolved from the DNA. The sample yields 140,000 or so clones, about 79% seen once. The sample comes from a study of blood T cell repertoires in COVID-19. Study as a whole: Collection of acute and convalescent COVID-19 samples took place in the United States, Italy and Spain.

This clonotype was obtained from a man aged 60 to 69 with active or convalescent COVID-19. Sequenced input: peripheral blood. The rearrangement uses TRBV4-3 and TRBJ2-2, with 14 bases identical to TRBD2. The CDR3 reads CASSQPGLAGESGELFF. For the CDR3, the DNA is TGCGCCAGCAGCCAACCGGGACTAGCGGGAGAATCCGGGGAGCTGTTTTTT.